This note documents a single T cell receptor (beta chain) sequence. In this sample, this clonotype turned up many times. The clone's antigen remains unknown. Qualities for individual bases were not recorded, and no much larger clone is one base off. This sample is drawn from a study of neurological immune-mediated disorders (dated by TCRdb to the late 2010s). Regarding the research as a whole: Peripheral blood TCR-beta repertoires from HTLV-I-associated myelopathy (HAM/TSP) patients, multiple sclerosis patients and healthy controls were compared by UMI-based sequencing. The roughly 100 TCR-beta libraries covered PBMC samples along with longitudinal samples, technical triplicates, and paired sorted CD4+ and CD8+ T-cell subsets. Each longitudinal HAM/TSP and healthy donor was sampled at 3 time-points spaced at about 3-45 month intervals. The cohort comprised roughly 69 subjects: 14 HAM/TSP patients, 34 multiple sclerosis patients and around 20 healthy controls. Findings and caveats that apply to the study as a whole: Expanded clones from different subjects shared no identical CDR3 amino acid sequences, which suggests that TCR-beta repertoires were private in all groups. TCR clonal expansion was highest in HAM/TSP patients and lowest in MS patients, with MS patients falling below even healthy controls.

Cut back by 5 bases and 3 bases, the V and J ends lie 13 bases apart. The CDR3 numbers 13 residues from cysteine through phenylalanine. Left in the record is the CDR3 DNA by itself, 39 bases read in frame from the first base. Taken from the germline V gene, the CDR1 and CDR2 loops are SQVTM and ANQGSEA. Interpreted using the paper, the time point label stands for: longitudinal time-point 1 (baseline). For the unsorted PBMC libraries, 2 million PBMCs were stored in RNAlater at -80 degrees C until RNA extraction and were used to generate the libraries. Peripheral blood underwent Ficoll-Hypaque density gradient centrifugation to isolate PBMCs, which were then cryopreserved in liquid nitrogen. cDNA synthesis used template-switch 5'RACE with a primer carrying a 10-nucleotide random unique molecular identifier tagging each TCR transcript. Every sequencing run yielded over 160 million TCR-beta sequences covering 15-18 subjects. The RNeasy kit was used for extraction of total RNA. The KAPA Real-time Library Amplification kit was used to amplify TCR-beta VDJ regions with primers for the TCR constant region and the 5'RACE anchor. Sample indexes and Illumina adaptors were added in a first PCR, after which library yield was increased in a second PCR. After Ampure bead purification, the TCR product of roughly 650 bp was size-selected on a 2% E-gel SizeSelection system. Library quality was checked on a Bioanalyzer, concentration was measured with Qubit, and libraries were quantified with the Kapa Library Quantification kit before pooling. An Illumina HiSeq 2500 sequenced the libraries paired-end 2 x 150 bp. To increase sequence diversity, roughly 24-31% phiX was spiked into each library pool. On the study's bioinformatics: Quality-filtered reads were processed with the UMI-based MiGEC pipeline, which removed over 75% of raw TCR sequences during error correction. VDJ genes were aligned to IMGT germline references, and clonotypes were defined by unique CDR3 amino acid sequence plus V-J genes. VDJtools evaluated clonal expansion, Shannon diversity and CDR3 relatedness (CalcPairwiseDistances, ClusterSamples); CLCbio workbench built phylogenetic trees. A clone was classed as expanded if it had 8 or more unique UMIs, a cutoff based on coefficient-of-variation modelling across technical triplicates. TCRdb passed the public sequencing reads through fastp at Q25 and MiXCR, retaining productive beta sequences. Identical CDR3 protein sequences are pooled into one entry, listed with their most common genes and DNA. The V and J calls here are based on TCRdb, not the publication. For this sample the table gives roughly 61,000 distinct CDR3 sequences, of which roughly 10% were detected only once. The top ten hold 6.5% to 8.5% of the sample.

Sequenced material: PBMCs. Recombination linked TRBV29-1 to TRBJ1-2; tentative D gene TRBD1, with 6 bases matching. This TCR was recovered from a male donor with HTLV-1-associated myelopathy (HAM/TSP). The CDR3: CSVPAEGDYGYTF. Read as DNA, the sequence is TGCAGCGTTCCGGCGGAGGGGGACTATGGCTACACCTTC. With all but the CDR3 taken from the reference TRBV29-1 and TRBJ1-2 genes, the full variable domain is: SAVISQKPSRDICQRGTSLTIQCQVDSQVTMMFWYRQQPGQSLTLIATANQGSEATYESGFVIDKFPISRPNLTFSTLTVSNMSPEDSSIYLCSVPAEGDYGYTFGSGTRLTVV.